These 9 T cell receptor beta chains were sequenced from one sample in a study of control samples from healthy donors and cancer patients. Repertoires were generated with immunoSEQ multiplex PCR, while TCRdb's copy carries only in-frame clones and drops some. The sample has more than 100,000 clones; approximately 88% are singletons. Input material: blood. The receptors derive from a man in his forties or fifties in good health.

J is TRBJ2-1 and V is TRBV11-3; 14 bases are shared with TRBD2. Germline V gives CDR1 SGHNT, CDR2 YENEEA. The length of the CDR3 is 16 residues. The V and J ends lost 2 bases and 6 bases, in that order; junction bases with no gene match: 3. The CDR3 DNA follows: TGTGCCAGCAGCTTACGGACTAGCGGGGGGCGCAATGAGCAGTTCTTC. Translation gives CASSLRTSGGRNEQFF.

This rearrangement joins TRBV5-4 to TRBJ2-3; the D is unclear. Trimming took off 4 bases at V and 0 bases at J, with 15 bases between the two ends. The CDR3 runs to 16 residues. CDR1 is SGHNT, CDR2 YYREEE, per germline (reference sequence). The CDR3 loop is CASSLKLVPSTDTQYF. The CDR3 nucleotides are TGTGCCAGCAGCCTAAAACTGGTTCCTAGCACAGATACGCAGTATTTT.

The gene calls are TRBV14 and TRBJ1-2; no clear D gene. This CDR3 spans 14 amino acids. Germline loops: CDR1 SGHDN, CDR2 FVKESK. Trimming cost V 1 base and J 0 bases, with 6 bases left between them. CDR3 DNA: TGTGCCAGCAGCCAAGTGGTAGCTAACTATGGCTACACCTTC. Its protein is CASSQVVANYGYTF.

The rearrangement joins TRBV3-1 (or the pseudogene TRBV3-2) to TRBJ1-6; unclear D gene. The CDR3 totals 15 residues. Germline CDR1 LGHDT, CDR2 YNNKEL (reference sequence). Trimming removed 3 bases from V and 1 base from J, with 7 bases in between. As DNA, the CDR3 is TGTGCCAGCAGCCAGGGGTGGTCCTATAATTCACCCCTCCACTTT. As protein: CASSQGWSYNSPLHF.

This sequence joins TRBV30 and TRBJ2-2; 7 bases are shared with TRBD1. Trimming took 5 bases from V and 4 from J; bases not matched to a gene: 7. The CDR3 contains 14 residues. Germline assignment: CDR1 GTSNPN and CDR2 SVGIG (reference sequence). The CDR3 protein is CAWQQGYGTGELFF. The CDR3 DNA reads as TGTGCCTGGCAACAGGGGTATGGCACCGGGGAGCTGTTTTTT.

The chain is built from TRBV7-9 and TRBJ1-6, with D perhaps TRBD1 (6 bases). V lost 2 bases, J lost 2 bases, and 16 bases lay in between. The CDR3 is 18 amino acids. The germline gives CDR1 SEHNR, CDR2 FQNEAQ (reference sequence). Here the CDR3 DNA reads TGTGCCAGCAGCTTATCACTTTTCGGGGACACCTATAATTCACCCCTCCACTTT. Translating it yields CASSLSLFGDTYNSPLHF.

The chain links TRBV6-6 to TRBJ2-2; 7 bases are shared with TRBD1. The CDR3 runs to 16 residues. V lost 5 bases and J lost 0; bases outside the gene matches: 6. CDR1 MNHNY and CDR2 SVGAGI come from the germline V gene (reference sequence). The CDR3 loop reads CASSRTGTANTGELFF. The CDR3 DNA follows: TGTGCCAGCAGTCGAACCGGGACAGCGAACACCGGGGAGCTGTTTTTT.

The chain combines TRBV2 with TRBJ1-3, with no clear D. The germline gives CDR1 SNHLY, CDR2 FYNNEI. CDR3 size: 17 residues. Trimming took 2 bases from V and 1 from J, leaving 15 bases between them. The CDR3 loop reads CASSELSPGGSGNTIYF. The CDR3 DNA follows: TGTGCCAGCAGTGAATTGTCCCCCGGAGGATCTGGAAACACCATATATTTT.

This clone was observed a few times. The V call is TRBV30, the J call TRBJ1-2; D uncertain. Germline V lookup: CDR1 GTSNPN, CDR2 SVGIG (reference sequence). Trimming left V 4 bases short and J 0 bases short, with 6 bases between. The CDR3 totals 12 residues. CDR3 protein: CAWITANYGYTF. CDR3 coding DNA: TGTGCCTGGATAACAGCTAACTATGGCTACACCTTC.